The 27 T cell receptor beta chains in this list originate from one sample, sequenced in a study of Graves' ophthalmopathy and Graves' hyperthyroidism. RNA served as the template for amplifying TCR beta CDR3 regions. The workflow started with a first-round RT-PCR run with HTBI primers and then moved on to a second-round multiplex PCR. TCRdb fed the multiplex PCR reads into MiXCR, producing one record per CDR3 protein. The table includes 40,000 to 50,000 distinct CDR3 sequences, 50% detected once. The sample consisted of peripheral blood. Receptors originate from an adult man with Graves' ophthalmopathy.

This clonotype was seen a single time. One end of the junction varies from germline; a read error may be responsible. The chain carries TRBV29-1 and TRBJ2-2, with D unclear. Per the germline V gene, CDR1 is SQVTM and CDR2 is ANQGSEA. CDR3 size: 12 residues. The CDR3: CSVEENAGELFF. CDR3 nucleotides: TGCAGCGTTGAGGAGAACGCCGGGGAGCTGTTTTTT.

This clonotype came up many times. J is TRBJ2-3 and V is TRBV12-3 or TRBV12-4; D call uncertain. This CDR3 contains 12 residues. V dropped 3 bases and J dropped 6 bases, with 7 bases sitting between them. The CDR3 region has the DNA TGTGCCAGCAGTTTCAGTAGGGATACGCAGTATTTT. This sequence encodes CASSFSRDTQYF.

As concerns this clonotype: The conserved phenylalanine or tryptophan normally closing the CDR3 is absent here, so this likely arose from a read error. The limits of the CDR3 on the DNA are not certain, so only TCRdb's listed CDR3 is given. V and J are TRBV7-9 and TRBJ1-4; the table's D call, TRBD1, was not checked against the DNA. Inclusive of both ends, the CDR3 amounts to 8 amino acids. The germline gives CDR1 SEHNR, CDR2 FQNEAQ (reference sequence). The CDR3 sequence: CASSLQGV.

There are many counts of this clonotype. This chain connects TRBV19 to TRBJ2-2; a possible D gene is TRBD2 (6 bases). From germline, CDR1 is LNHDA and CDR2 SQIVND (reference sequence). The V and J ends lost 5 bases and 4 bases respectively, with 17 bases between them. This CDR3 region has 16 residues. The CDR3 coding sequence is TGTGCCAGTAGTGAAAGGGCGGGGCGGAGCACCGGGGAGCTGTTTTTT. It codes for CASSERAGRSTGELFF.

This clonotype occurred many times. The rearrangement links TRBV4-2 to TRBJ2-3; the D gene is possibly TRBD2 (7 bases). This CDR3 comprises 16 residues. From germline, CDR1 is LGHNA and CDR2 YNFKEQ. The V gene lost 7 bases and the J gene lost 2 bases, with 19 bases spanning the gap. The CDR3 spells CASTRSLGGDTDTQYF. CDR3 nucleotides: TGTGCCAGCACCCGATCTTTAGGGGGGGACACAGATACGCAGTATTTT.

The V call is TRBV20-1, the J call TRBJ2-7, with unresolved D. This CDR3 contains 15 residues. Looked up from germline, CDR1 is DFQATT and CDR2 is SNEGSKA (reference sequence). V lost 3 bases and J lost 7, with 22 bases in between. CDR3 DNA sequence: TGCAGTGCTAGTTTGAGTGCCCGTCGGAATGAGGAGCAGTACTTC. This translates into CSASLSARRNEEQYF.

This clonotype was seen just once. The CDR3 region has the DNA TGTGCCAGCACCGCGACTGGACTTCAAGAGACCCAGTACTTC. It specifies CASTATGLQETQYF. The V gene is TRBV7-3, the J gene TRBJ2-5, with a possible D match to TRBD2 (5 bases). Germline CDR1 reads SGHTA; CDR2 reads FQGTGA. V lost 7 bases to trimming and J lost 2 bases, with 14 bases between them. The CDR3 has 14 residues. Combining the CDR3 with reference TRBV7-3 and TRBJ2-5 gives the whole variable domain GAGVSQTPSNKVTEKGKYVELRCDPISGHTALYWYRQSLGQGPEFLIYFQGTGAADDSGLPNDRFFAVRPEGSVSTLKIQRTERGDSAVYLCASTATGLQETQYFGPGTRLLVL.

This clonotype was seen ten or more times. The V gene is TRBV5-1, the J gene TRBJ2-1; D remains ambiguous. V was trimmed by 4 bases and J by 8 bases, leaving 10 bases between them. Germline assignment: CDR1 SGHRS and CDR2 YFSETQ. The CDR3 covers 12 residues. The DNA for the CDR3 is TGCGCCAGCAGCATCATAGTCGATGAGCAGTTCTTC. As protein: CASSIIVDEQFF.

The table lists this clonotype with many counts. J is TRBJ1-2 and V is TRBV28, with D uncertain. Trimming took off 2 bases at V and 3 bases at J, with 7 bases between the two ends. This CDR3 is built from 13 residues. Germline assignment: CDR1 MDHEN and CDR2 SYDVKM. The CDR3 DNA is TGTGCCAGCAGTTTAATCCCATACTATGGCTACACCTTC. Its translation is CASSLIPYYGYTF.

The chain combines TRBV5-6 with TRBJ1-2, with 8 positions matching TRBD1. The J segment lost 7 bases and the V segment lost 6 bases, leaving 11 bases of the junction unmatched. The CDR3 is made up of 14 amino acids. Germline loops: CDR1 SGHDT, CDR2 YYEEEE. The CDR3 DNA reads TGTGCCAGCACCCGACCCAGGGGGCGAGGTGGCTACACCTTC. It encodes CASTRPRGRGGYTF.

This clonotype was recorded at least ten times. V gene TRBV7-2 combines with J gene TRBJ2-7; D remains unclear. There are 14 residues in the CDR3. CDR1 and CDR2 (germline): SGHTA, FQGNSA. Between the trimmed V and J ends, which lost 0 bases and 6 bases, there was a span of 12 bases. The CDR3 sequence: CASSLASLLAEQYF. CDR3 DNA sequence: TGTGCCAGCAGCTTAGCCTCTCTCCTGGCCGAGCAGTACTTC.

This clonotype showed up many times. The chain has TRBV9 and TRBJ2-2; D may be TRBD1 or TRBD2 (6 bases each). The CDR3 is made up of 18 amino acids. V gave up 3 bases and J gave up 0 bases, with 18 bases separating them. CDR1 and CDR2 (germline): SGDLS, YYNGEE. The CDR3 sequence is CASSDKLPGEANTGELFF. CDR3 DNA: TGTGCCAGCAGCGATAAATTACCAGGGGAGGCGAACACCGGGGAGCTGTTTTTT.

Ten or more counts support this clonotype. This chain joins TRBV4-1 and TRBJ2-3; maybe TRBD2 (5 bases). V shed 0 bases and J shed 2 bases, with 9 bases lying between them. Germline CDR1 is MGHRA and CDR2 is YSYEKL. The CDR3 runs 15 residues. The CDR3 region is CASSQDPGYTDTQYF. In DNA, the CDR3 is TGCGCCAGCAGCCAAGATCCGGGGTACACAGATACGCAGTATTTT.

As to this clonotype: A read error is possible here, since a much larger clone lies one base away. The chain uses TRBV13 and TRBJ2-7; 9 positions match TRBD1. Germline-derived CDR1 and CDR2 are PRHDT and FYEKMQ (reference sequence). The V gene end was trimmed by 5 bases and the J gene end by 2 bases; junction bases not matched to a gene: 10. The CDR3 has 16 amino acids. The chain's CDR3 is CASSDRTGAVAYEQYF. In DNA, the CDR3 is TGTGCCAGCAGCGACCGGACAGGGGCCGTAGCCTACGAGCAGTACTTC.

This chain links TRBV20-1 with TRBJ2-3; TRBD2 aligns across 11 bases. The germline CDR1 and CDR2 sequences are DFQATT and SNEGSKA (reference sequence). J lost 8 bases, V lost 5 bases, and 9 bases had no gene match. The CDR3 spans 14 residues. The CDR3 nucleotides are TGCAGTGCTTTACTAGCGGGAGTTTTAGGTACGCAGTATTTT. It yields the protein CSALLAGVLGTQYF.

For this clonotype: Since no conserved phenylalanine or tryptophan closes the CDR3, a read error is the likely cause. In nucleotides, the CDR3 is TGTGCCAGCAGCGTGACTCAGGGGGCGAATGAAAAACTGTTTTCT. It is translated as CASSVTQGANEKLFS. The V call is TRBV9, the J call TRBJ1-4; TRBD1 aligns across 8 bases. This CDR3 has 15 amino acids. Germline CDR1 reads SGDLS; CDR2 reads YYNGEE. Unmatched junction bases numbered 5, after V lost 2 bases and J lost 5 bases.

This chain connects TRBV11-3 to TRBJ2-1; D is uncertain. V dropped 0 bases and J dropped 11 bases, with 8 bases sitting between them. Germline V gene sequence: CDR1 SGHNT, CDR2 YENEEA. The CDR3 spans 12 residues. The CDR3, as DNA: TGTGCCAGCAGCTTAGACGCGAGTAAGCAGTTCTTC. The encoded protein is CASSLDASKQFF.

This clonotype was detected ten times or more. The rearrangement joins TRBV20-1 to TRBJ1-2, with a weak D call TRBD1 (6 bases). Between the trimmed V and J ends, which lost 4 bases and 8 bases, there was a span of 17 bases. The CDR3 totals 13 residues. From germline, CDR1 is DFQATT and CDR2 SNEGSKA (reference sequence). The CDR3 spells CSAMGEGGWGYTF. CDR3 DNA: TGCAGTGCTATGGGAGAGGGGGGATGGGGCTACACCTTC.

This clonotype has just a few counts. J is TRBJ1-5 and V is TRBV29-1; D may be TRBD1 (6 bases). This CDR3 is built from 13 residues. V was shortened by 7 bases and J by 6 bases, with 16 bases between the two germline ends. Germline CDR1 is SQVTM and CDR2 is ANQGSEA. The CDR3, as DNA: TGCAGCGCCGGACAGCGCCAAGGTCAGCCCCAGCATTTT. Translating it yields CSAGQRQGQPQHF. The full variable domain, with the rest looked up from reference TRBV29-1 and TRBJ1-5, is SAVISQKPSRDICQRGTSLTIQCQVDSQVTMMFWYRQQPGQSLTLIATANQGSEATYESGFVIDKFPISRPNLTFSTLTVSNMSPEDSSIYLCSAGQRQGQPQHFGDGTRLSIL.

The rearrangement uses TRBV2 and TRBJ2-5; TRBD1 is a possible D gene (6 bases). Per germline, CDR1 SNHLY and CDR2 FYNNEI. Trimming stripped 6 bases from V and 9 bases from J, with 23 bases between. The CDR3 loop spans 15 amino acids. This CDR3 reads CASSPRGYSNQPQYF. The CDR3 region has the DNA TGTGCCAGCAGCCCCAGGGGTTATAGCAATCAGCCCCAGTACTTC. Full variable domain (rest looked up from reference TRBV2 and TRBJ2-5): EPEVTQTPSHQVTQMGQEVILRCVPISNHLYFYWYRQILGQKVEFLVSFYNNEISEKSEIFDDQFSVERPDGSNFTLKIRSTKLEDSAMYFCASSPRGYSNQPQYFGPGTRLLVL.

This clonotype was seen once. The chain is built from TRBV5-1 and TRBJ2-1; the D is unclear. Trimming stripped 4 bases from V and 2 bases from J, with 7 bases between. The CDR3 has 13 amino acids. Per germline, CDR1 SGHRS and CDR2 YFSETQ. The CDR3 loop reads CASSPLPYNEQFF. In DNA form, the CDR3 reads TGCGCCAGCAGCCCCCTACCCTACAATGAGCAGTTCTTC.

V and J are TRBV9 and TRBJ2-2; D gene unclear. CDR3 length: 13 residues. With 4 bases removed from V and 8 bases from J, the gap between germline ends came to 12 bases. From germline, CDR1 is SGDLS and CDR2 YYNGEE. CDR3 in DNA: TGTGCCAGCAGCCAAGATGGAGCAGGGGAGCTGTTTTTT. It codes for CASSQDGAGELFF.

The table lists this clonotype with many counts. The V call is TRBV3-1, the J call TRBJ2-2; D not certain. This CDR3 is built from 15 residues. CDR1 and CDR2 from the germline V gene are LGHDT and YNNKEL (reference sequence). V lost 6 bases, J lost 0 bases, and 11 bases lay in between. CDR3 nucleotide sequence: TGTGCCAGCAGACGACATGGTACGAACACCGGGGAGCTGTTTTTT. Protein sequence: CASRRHGTNTGELFF.

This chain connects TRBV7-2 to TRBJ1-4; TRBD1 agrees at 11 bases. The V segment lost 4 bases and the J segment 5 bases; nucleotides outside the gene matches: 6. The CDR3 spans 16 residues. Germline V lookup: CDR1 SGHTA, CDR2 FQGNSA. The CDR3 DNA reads TGTGCCAGCAGCTGGGACAGGGGGGCCTACAATGAAAAACTGTTTTTT. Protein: CASSWDRGAYNEKLFF. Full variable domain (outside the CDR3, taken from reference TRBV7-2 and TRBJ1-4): GAGVSQSPSNKVTEKGKDVELRCDPISGHTALYWYRQSLGQGLEFLIYFQGNSAPDKSGLPSDRFSAERTGGSVSTLTIQRTQQEDSAVYLCASSWDRGAYNEKLFFGSGTQLSVL.

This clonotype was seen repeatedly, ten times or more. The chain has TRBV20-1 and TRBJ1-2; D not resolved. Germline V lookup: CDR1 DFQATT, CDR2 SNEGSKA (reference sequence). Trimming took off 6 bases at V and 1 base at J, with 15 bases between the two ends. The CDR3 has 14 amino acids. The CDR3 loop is CSATRARLNYGYTF. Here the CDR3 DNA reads TGCAGTGCCACCCGGGCCCGGCTTAACTATGGCTACACCTTC.

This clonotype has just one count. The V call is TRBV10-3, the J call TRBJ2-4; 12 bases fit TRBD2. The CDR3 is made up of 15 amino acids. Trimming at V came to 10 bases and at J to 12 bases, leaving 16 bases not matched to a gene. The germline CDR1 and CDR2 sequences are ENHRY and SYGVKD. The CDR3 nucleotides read TGTGCCACCGGGGGGGGCCCGACTAGCGGGGGAGCTCAGTACTTC. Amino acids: CATGGGPTSGGAQYF.

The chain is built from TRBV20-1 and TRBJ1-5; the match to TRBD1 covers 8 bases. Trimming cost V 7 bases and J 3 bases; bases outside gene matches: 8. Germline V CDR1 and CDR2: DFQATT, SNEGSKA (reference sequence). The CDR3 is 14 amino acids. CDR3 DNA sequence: TGCAGTGGCCGGGACAGGAATGCCAATCAGCCCCAGCATTTT. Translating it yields CSGRDRNANQPQHF.